Described below is a single T cell receptor (beta chain) sequence and its context. The antigen remains undetermined. Sequencing was performed with immunoSEQ multiplex PCR; in TCRdb, only in-frame clones are kept and a portion is missing. Here the sample spans about 180,000 clones, 75% to 90% being singletons. These data originate in a study of T cell responses to AZD1222 COVID-19 vaccine. Study-level findings and limits: A mostly white British donor set with more females was recruited, and clonal diversity was possibly underestimated. Baseline seropositivity occurred in only 5 or 6 AZD1222 recipients. Sampling that yielded the repertoires occurred only after the peak T cell response. Unmutated variant regions reportedly attract nearly half of all spike-specific TCRs.

V lost 4 bases and J lost 6; bases outside the gene matches: 11. In germline, CDR1 is MDHEN, CDR2 SYDVKM. The CDR3 contains 15 residues. This sequence was found in an adult who received the MenACWY meningococcal vaccine as a control. The rearrangement links TRBV28 to TRBJ1-2; TRBD1 matches at 7 bases. This material consisted of peripheral blood, taken 28 days after the second dose of the MenACWY control vaccine. CDR3 nucleotides: TGTGCCAGCAGTTCCAATGTGCAGGGGGTTGATGGCTACACCTTC. Amino acids: CASSSNVQGVDGYTF.